This TCR beta chain was captured by sequencing in a study of shared clonotypes between healthy human individuals. Regarding this clone: The same CDR3 is also encoded by other DNA sequences in this sample.

Trimming cost V 5 bases and J 2 bases, with 3 bases left between them. Germline CDR1 and CDR2: MNHNY and SVGAGI (reference sequence). CDR3 length: 11 amino acids. Method: immunoSEQ multiplex PCR; TCRdb's copy keeps in-frame clones and lacks some. Here the sample spans approximately 980,000 clones, approximately 76% being singletons. The sequencing input was memory CD4+ T cells sorted from blood. This sample's subset: CD45RA-negative fraction. The chain combines TRBV6-6 with TRBJ2-5; no reliable D call. The clonotype was recovered from a man between 18 and 29 years old in good health. This CDR3 reads CASSRQETQYF. CDR3 DNA sequence: TGTGCCAGCAGTAGGCAAGAGACCCAGTACTTC.